These 10 T cell receptor beta chains were sequenced from one sample in a study of blood T cell repertoires in COVID-19. Method: immunoSEQ multiplex PCR; TCRdb's copy keeps in-frame clones and lacks some. In the table there are some 100,000 clones, about 91% of which are singletons. Sequenced sample: peripheral blood. Receptor source: a woman in her 70s with acute or convalescent COVID-19.

The gene calls are TRBV3-1 (or the pseudogene TRBV3-2) and TRBJ1-2; possibly TRBD1 for D (6 bases). Germline V gives CDR1 LGHDT, CDR2 YNNKEL (reference sequence). Trimming removed 4 bases from V and 4 bases from J, with 16 bases in between. This CDR3 region has 15 residues. The CDR3 DNA reads TGTGCCAGCAGCCCAGAGGGCAGGGGAGCCTATGGCTACACCTTC. Its protein is CASSPEGRGAYGYTF.

This clone has only a few counts. The V and J genes are TRBV11-2 and TRBJ2-1; D perhaps matches TRBD2 (6 bases). This CDR3 spans 15 amino acids. Deletions cut 1 base from V and 4 bases from J, with 11 bases between. Per germline, CDR1 SGHAT and CDR2 FQNNGV. CDR3 loop: CASSLGTNKYNEQFF. The CDR3 DNA is TGTGCCAGCAGCTTAGGGACTAACAAATACAATGAGCAGTTCTTC. The full variable domain, rest sourced from reference TRBV11-2 and TRBJ2-1, is EAGVAQSPRYKIIEKRQSVAFWCNPISGHATLYWYQQILGQGPKLLIQFQNNGVVDDSQLPKDRFSAERLKGVDSTLKIQPAKLEDSAVYLCASSLGTNKYNEQFFGPGTRLTVL.

This clone was seen just once. V and J are TRBV5-4 and TRBJ2-1; TRBD2 matches at 11 bases. This CDR3 comprises 15 residues. J gave up 7 bases and V 3 bases, and 6 bases lay outside the gene matches. Germline CDR1 SGHNT, CDR2 YYREEE (reference sequence). The CDR3 here is CASSSLAGVGNEQFF. CDR3 in DNA: TGTGCCAGCAGCTCACTAGCGGGAGTCGGGAATGAGCAGTTCTTC. The whole variable domain, remainder taken from reference TRBV5-4 and TRBJ2-1, is ETGVTQSPTHLIKTRGQQVTLRCSSQSGHNTVSWYQQALGQGPQFIFQYYREEENGRGNFPPRFSGLQFPNYSSELNVNALELDDSALYLCASSSLAGVGNEQFFGPGTRLTVL.

The chain links TRBV7-9 to TRBJ1-2, with TRBD1 as a possible D gene (5 bases). CDR3 size: 13 residues. Trimming removed 5 bases from V and 1 base from J, with 8 bases in between. Germline CDR1 reads SEHNR; CDR2 reads FQNEAQ (reference sequence). The CDR3 sequence: CASSQGGNYGYTF. The CDR3 nucleotides are TGTGCCAGCAGCCAGGGTGGTAACTATGGCTACACCTTC.

This chain links TRBV27 with TRBJ2-3; no firm D call. V was cut by 4 bases and J by 1 base, with 12 bases left in between. This CDR3 is 15 amino acids long. Germline CDR1 is MNHEY and CDR2 is SMNVEV (reference sequence). CDR3 sequence reads: CASSYLVSGTDTQYF. CDR3 coding DNA: TGTGCCAGCAGTTATCTGGTTTCAGGCACAGATACGCAGTATTTT.

Comment on this clone: One end of the junction is discordant with germline, which a read error may explain. The rearrangement uses TRBV12-3 or TRBV12-4 and TRBJ1-6; the match to TRBD1 covers 10 bases. CDR3 length: 12 amino acids. The CDR3 here is CASSLGQGPGDF. For the CDR3, the DNA is TGTGCCAGCAGTTTGGGACAGGGGCCCGGGGACTTT.

The chain joins TRBV7-3 to TRBJ2-3, with 12 nucleotides matching TRBD2. V shed 1 base and J 4 bases; nucleotides not matched to a gene: 6. Germline CDR1 and CDR2: SGHTA and FQGTGA. The CDR3 is 17 amino acids. The CDR3 here is CASSLRASGRASDTQYF. The CDR3 region has the DNA TGTGCCAGCAGCTTAAGGGCTAGCGGGAGGGCCTCAGATACGCAGTATTTT.

This clone came up once. The chain employs TRBV27 and TRBJ1-4; TRBD1 aligns across 8 bases. CDR1 MNHEY and CDR2 SMNVEV come from the germline V gene (reference sequence). The CDR3 covers 15 residues. V shed 4 bases, J shed 10 bases, and the junction held 11 bases outside the gene matches. The CDR3 coding sequence is TGTGCCAGCAGTTCCGTCGGGACAGGATTAGGAAAACTGTTTTTT. Encoded protein: CASSSVGTGLGKLFF.

V and J are TRBV3-1 (or the pseudogene TRBV3-2) and TRBJ1-1; possibly TRBD1 for D (5 bases). The CDR3 extends over 16 amino acids. Trimming pared 5 bases from V and 0 bases from J, leaving 16 bases between. Germline values: CDR1 LGHDT, CDR2 YNNKEL (reference sequence). CDR3 loop: CASSSDIILMNTEAFF. In DNA form, the CDR3 reads TGTGCCAGCAGCTCGGACATCATCCTCATGAACACTGAAGCTTTCTTT.

The rearrangement links TRBV18 to TRBJ2-7; 9 nucleotides match TRBD1. The CDR3 runs to 16 residues. J lost 2 bases, V lost 2 bases, and 7 bases had no gene match. Germline V gives CDR1 KGHSH, CDR2 LQKENI. The CDR3 bases are TGTGCCAGCTCACCATCTCCGGGACAGGGCACCTACGAGCAGTACTTC. Amino acids: CASSPSPGQGTYEQYF.